This T cell receptor (beta chain) derives from a study of T cell responses to AZD1222 COVID-19 vaccine. The germline gives CDR1 MDHEN, CDR2 SYDVKM. CDR3 length: 12 amino acids. The V end was cut by 3 bases, the J end by 1 base, with 1 base between. Study-wide points: Spike-wide coverage was observed for vaccine-associated CD4 TCRs, with dominant responses at 160-218 and 743-854. Clonal diversity may have been underestimated, and the donors were mostly white British, with more females than males. Reportedly, nearly half the spike-specific TCRs target unmutated variant regions. There were repertoire samples only from the period after the peak T cell response.

The data were produced by immunoSEQ multiplex PCR, yet TCRdb's version contains in-frame clones alone and is incomplete. The table lists tens of thousands of clones, approximately 89% of them singletons. Comment on this clone: The antigen is unknown.

This sequence originates from an adult who received the AZD1222 COVID-19 vaccine. The starting material was peripheral blood, obtained 28 days after the second AZD1222 dose. The chain carries TRBV28 and TRBJ1-3, with no clear D. This CDR3 reads CASSLSGNTIYF. CDR3 nucleotide sequence: TGTGCCAGCAGTTTGTCTGGAAACACCATATATTTT.